This record concerns one T cell receptor beta chain sequence. The target antigen is unknown. These data come from a study of identical twins. Notes on the study in general: For cord blood, abundant beta clonotypes had fewer insertions, unlike memory repertoires, which showed none. Instead of following the same donors, the conclusions were based on cross-sectional statistical analysis. The authors noted that invariant MAIT and iNKT cells could partly confound zero-insertion analyses.

The CDR3 is 13 residues long. Deletions cut 4 bases from V and 6 bases from J, with 11 bases between. The V gene's germline CDR1 is SGHTS and CDR2 YDEGEE. TCRdb reprocessed the 5' RACE reads via MiXCR and lists one record per CDR3 protein. The profile shows about 240,000 distinct CDR3 sequences, about 13% of them singletons. This sample also appeared in a second study, on yellow fever vaccine responses in identical twins.

Sample: memory (CD45RO+) T cells sorted from blood. V and J are TRBV5-8 and TRBJ2-1; possibly TRBD2 for D (6 bases). The clonotype originates from a woman between 18 and 29 years old in good health. The DNA of the CDR3 is TGTGCCAGCAGCACCCAACTAGCCAATGAGCAGTTCTTC. Protein product: CASSTQLANEQFF.